The T cell receptor (beta chain) described here comes from a study of Ad26.COV2.S vaccination and SARS-CoV-2 variants. About the research overall: This donor came from the COV1001 trial of Ad26.COV2.S. Notes on the study in general: There was reportedly substantial breadth in spike-specific CD8+ and CD4+ T cell responses after vaccination. The study found higher spike-specific TCR breadth in vaccine than placebo recipients.

Remarks on this clone: What it recognizes is unknown.

Profiling relied on immunoSEQ multiplex PCR, and the TCRdb table lists in-frame clones only, not all of them. The sample yields around 350,000 clones, 80% to 90% seen once. As to treatment: around 19 received Ad26.COV2.S at low or high dose, single or two shots; about 5 received placebo; per-sample allocation not given. Sampling took place 63 days after the first vaccine or placebo injection. Expressing Wuhan-strain SARS-CoV-2 spike, an Ad26 vector served as the vaccine. Germline V lookup: CDR1 SGHTA, CDR2 FQGNSA. The trim removed 5 bases at V and 3 bases at J, leaving 3 bases unmatched. This CDR3 spans 14 amino acids.

This rearrangement joins TRBV7-2 to TRBJ2-3; 9 bases align to TRBD1. Source: peripheral blood, taken in a trial of Ad26.COV2.S vaccine versus placebo. This clonotype was obtained from a person aged 18-65 years who received the Ad26.COV2.S COVID-19 vaccine or a placebo. CDR3 loop: CASSLGQGTDTQYF. The CDR3 bases are TGTGCCAGCAGCCTTGGACAGGGGACAGATACGCAGTATTTT.